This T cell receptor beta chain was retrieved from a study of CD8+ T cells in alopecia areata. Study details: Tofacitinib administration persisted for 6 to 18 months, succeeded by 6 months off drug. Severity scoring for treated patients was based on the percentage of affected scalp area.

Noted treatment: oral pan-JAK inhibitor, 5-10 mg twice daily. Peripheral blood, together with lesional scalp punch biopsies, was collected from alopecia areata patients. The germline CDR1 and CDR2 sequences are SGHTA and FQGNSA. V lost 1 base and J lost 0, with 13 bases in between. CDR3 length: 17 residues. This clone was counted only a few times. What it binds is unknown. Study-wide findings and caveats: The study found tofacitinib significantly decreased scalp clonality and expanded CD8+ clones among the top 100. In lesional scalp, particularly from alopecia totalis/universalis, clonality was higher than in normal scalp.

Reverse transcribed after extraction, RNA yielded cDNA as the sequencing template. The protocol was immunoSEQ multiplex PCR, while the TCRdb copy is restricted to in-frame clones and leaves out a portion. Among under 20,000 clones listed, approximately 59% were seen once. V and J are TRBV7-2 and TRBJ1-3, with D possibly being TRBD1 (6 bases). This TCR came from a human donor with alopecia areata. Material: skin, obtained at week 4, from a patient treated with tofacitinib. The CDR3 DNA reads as TGTGCCAGCAGCTTAGTGGGACACCGGAGCTCTGGAAACACCATATATTTT. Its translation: CASSLVGHRSSGNTIYF.